This is a list of T cell receptor beta chains from one sample in a study of cytomegalovirus exposure and HLA in healthy donors. Generated by immunoSEQ multiplex PCR, the TCRdb table keeps only in-frame clones and is missing some. The table records under 130,000 clones, over 12% of them present only once. Input material: PBMCs. The receptors derive from a female donor in good health and CMV-seronegative. CDR3s include the opening cysteine and the closing phenylalanine or tryptophan. A D gene is named only where the DNA matches it firmly. The size of a clone is reported for some rows only, either as once, few or many, or as a class for expanded clones.

length	D	J	size	V	DNA	CDR3
12	NA	TRBJ2-7	NA	TRBV29-1	TGCAGCGTTGAGGGCAGGGGCTACGAGCAGTACTTC	CSVEGRGYEQYF
16	TRBD1	TRBJ1-2	NA	TRBV30	TGTGCCTGGAGCAAACCGGGACAGGGGAGGATCTATGGCTACACCTTC	CAWSKPGQGRIYGYTF
15	NA	TRBJ1-6	NA	TRBV21-1	TGTGCCAGCGAAGGTACACAGGGGGCTACATCGCCCCTCCACTTT	CASEGTQGATSPLHF
16	NA	TRBJ2-6	NA	TRBV19	TGTGCCAGTAGTGTGCAGGTTTTTACTGGGGCCAACGTCCTGACTTTC	CASSVQVFTGANVLTF
16	NA	TRBJ2-2	NA	TRBV19	TGTGCCAGTAGTCCCTTTGTGGGGCCGCTCACCGGGGAGCTGTTTTTT	CASSPFVGPLTGELFF
11	NA	TRBJ2-5	NA	TRBV7-2	TGTGCCAGCAGCCCACAAGAGACCCAGTACTTC	CASSPQETQYF
17	TRBD2	TRBJ2-2	NA	TRBV2	TGTGCCAGCAGTGAATGGCTAGCGGGGGGGGTTACCGGGGAGCTGTTTTTT	CASSEWLAGGVTGELFF
16	TRBD1	TRBJ1-4	few	TRBV5-6	TGTGCCAGCAGCTTGTTACTCGGACAGGGTGGGGCAGAACTGTTTTTT	CASSLLLGQGGAELFF
15	TRBD2	TRBJ2-5	NA	TRBV7-8	TGTGCCAGCAGACCGGCCGGGACTAGCTTAGGGACCCAGTACTTC	CASRPAGTSLGTQYF
11	NA	TRBJ1-3	NA	TRBV9	TGTGCCAGCAGCGTAGCGAACACCATATATTTT	CASSVANTIYF
15	NA	TRBJ1-3	NA	TRBV28	TGTGCCAGCAGTCAACGGAGCCTCTCTGGAAACACCATATATTTT	CASSQRSLSGNTIYF